Below, 15 T cell receptor beta chains from the same sample are listed, as sequenced in a study of blood T cell repertoires in COVID-19. The protocol was immunoSEQ multiplex PCR, while the TCRdb copy is restricted to in-frame clones and leaves out a portion. This sample has approximately 170,000 clones; approximately 80% occur once, and the top ten carry about 8.6%. The sequencing sample was made of PBMCs or T cells enriched from blood (not recorded which). The receptors were sampled from a woman aged 45-59 years who had recovered from COVID-19.

The chain links TRBV2 to TRBJ2-6; D is unresolved. Trimming pared 4 bases from V and 2 bases from J, leaving 9 bases between. The CDR3 length is 15 residues. From germline, CDR1 is SNHLY and CDR2 FYNNEI. CDR3: CASSVRGTGANVLTF. The CDR3 nucleotides read TGTGCCAGCAGTGTAAGAGGAACTGGGGCCAACGTCCTGACTTTC.

This clone has a handful of counts. The chain combines TRBV19 with TRBJ1-6; TRBD1 is a possible D gene (6 bases). There are 15 residues in the CDR3. The V gene lost 7 bases and the J gene lost 8 bases, with 18 bases spanning the gap. Germline CDR1 LNHDA, CDR2 SQIVND (reference sequence). The chain's CDR3 is CASKRVRGGDSPLHF. CDR3 nucleotide sequence: TGTGCCAGTAAGCGGGTACGAGGGGGGGATTCACCCCTCCACTTT.

The chain combines TRBV5-1 with TRBJ1-2; D might be TRBD1 (6 bases). CDR1 and CDR2 (germline): SGHRS, YFSETQ. The CDR3 has 13 residues. The ends were cut back, 1 base at V and 4 bases at J, with 8 bases in the middle. CDR3 sequence: CASSLSDSYGYTF. CDR3 nucleotide sequence: TGCGCCAGCAGCTTGTCGGACAGCTATGGCTACACCTTC.

In this sample, this clone turned up once. The rearrangement uses TRBV2 and TRBJ1-3, with D possibly TRBD1 on 6 matching bases. CDR1 is SNHLY and CDR2 is FYNNEI in the germline V gene. Between the trimmed V and J ends, which lost 8 bases and 4 bases, there was a span of 12 bases. CDR3 length: 13 amino acids. Written as DNA, the CDR3 is TGTGCCAGCGCTTTAGGACAGGGAAACACCATATATTTT. Amino acids: CASALGQGNTIYF.

The V and J genes are TRBV6-2 or TRBV6-3 and TRBJ2-5, with D possibly TRBD2 on 5 matching bases. V was pared by 0 bases and J by 5 bases, with 13 bases between. This CDR3 has 15 residues. The germline gives CDR1 MNHEY, CDR2 SVGEGT. CDR3 in DNA: TGTGCCAGCAGTTACTCGATCTCGGGAAGGGAGACCCAGTACTTC. It encodes CASSYSISGRETQYF.

This chain connects TRBV5-5 to TRBJ2-3; 13 bases line up with TRBD2. V lost 4 bases to trimming and J lost 4 bases; unmatched junction nucleotides: 6. Looked up from germline, CDR1 is SGHKS and CDR2 is YYEKEE (reference sequence). CDR3 length: 16 amino acids. The CDR3 region has the DNA TGTGCCAGCAGCGCCTGGACTAGCGGGAGCTCAGATACGCAGTATTTT. Amino acid sequence: CASSAWTSGSSDTQYF.

The gene calls are TRBV24-1 and TRBJ1-1; D is possibly TRBD1 (5 bases). The V end was cut by 3 bases, the J end by 5 bases, with 9 bases between. Germline CDR1 and CDR2: KGHDR and SFDVKD. CDR3 length: 13 amino acids. The CDR3 spells CATSDLRGTEAFF. The CDR3 region has the DNA TGTGCCACCAGTGATCTAAGGGGTACTGAAGCTTTCTTT.

This clone was counted a single time. This sequence joins TRBV7-9 and TRBJ2-1; 7 bases align to TRBD2. The CDR3 runs to 16 residues. Germline CDR1 is SEHNR and CDR2 is FQNEAQ (reference sequence). V lost 5 bases, J lost 0 bases, and 7 bases stayed unmatched. This CDR3 is CASSLRGEPSYNEQFF. The CDR3, as DNA: TGTGCCAGCAGCCTTCGGGGGGAGCCCTCCTACAATGAGCAGTTCTTC. Supplemented by reference TRBV7-9 and TRBJ2-1, the full variable domain reads DTGVSQNPRHKITKRGQNVTFRCDPISEHNRLYWYRQTLGQGPEFLTYFQNEAQLEKSRLLSDRFSAERPKGSFSTLEIQRTEQGDSAMYLCASSLRGEPSYNEQFFGPGTRLTVL.

In its sample, this clone was seen once. The chain couples TRBV19 to TRBJ1-4; no firm D call. This CDR3 is built from 18 residues. V lost 1 base and J 0 bases, leaving 15 bases between the germline ends. Germline V lookup: CDR1 LNHDA, CDR2 SQIVND (reference sequence). CDR3 region: CASSIGVGGLATNEKLFF. For the CDR3, the DNA is TGTGCCAGTAGTATAGGTGTCGGAGGCCTTGCAACTAATGAAAAACTGTTTTTT.

V gene TRBV4-2 combines with J gene TRBJ2-2; 12 positions agree with TRBD2. In germline, CDR1 is LGHNA, CDR2 YNFKEQ. The J segment lost 7 bases and the V segment lost 1 base, leaving 13 bases of the junction unmatched. The CDR3 has 19 amino acids. Here the CDR3 reads CASSQVLAGGPRYIGELFF. Written as DNA, the CDR3 is TGTGCCAGCAGCCAAGTTCTAGCGGGGGGGCCGAGGTATATCGGGGAGCTGTTTTTT.

This CDR3 is CASSTNMVPLSYEQYF. The CDR3, as DNA: TGTGCCAGCAGTACCAACATGGTTCCGTTGTCCTACGAGCAGTACTTC. The rearrangement uses TRBV7-9 and TRBJ2-7; D is unresolved. CDR1 SEHNR and CDR2 FQNEAQ come from the germline V gene (reference sequence). Deletions cut 6 bases from V and 1 base from J, with 19 bases between. This CDR3 contains 16 residues.

This chain connects TRBV2 to TRBJ2-3, with 13 bases identical to TRBD2. This CDR3 comprises 16 residues. CDR1 is SNHLY, CDR2 FYNNEI, per germline. Trimming cost V 7 bases and J 5 bases; bases outside gene matches: 9. Here the CDR3 DNA reads TGTGCCAGCATCCGGACTAGCGGGAGTTTACGAGATACGCAGTATTTT. It specifies CASIRTSGSLRDTQYF.

This chain joins TRBV14 and TRBJ2-3, with 9 nucleotides matching TRBD2. J gave up 7 bases and V 3 bases, and 8 bases lay outside the gene matches. This CDR3 region has 15 residues. The V gene's germline CDR1 is SGHDN and CDR2 FVKESK. The CDR3 loop is CASSHLAGVGNTQYF. CDR3 nucleotide sequence: TGTGCCAGCAGCCATTTAGCGGGAGTCGGAAATACGCAGTATTTT.

V is TRBV7-8 and J is TRBJ1-5, with TRBD1 matching over 10 bases. The CDR3 is made up of 19 amino acids. Germline loops: CDR1 SGHVS, CDR2 FQNEAQ. The ends lost 5 bases at V and 1 base at J; junction bases unmatched: 14. Here the CDR3 reads CASSPELGRTGGSNQPQHF. The CDR3 DNA follows: TGTGCCAGCAGCCCGGAGTTAGGAAGGACAGGGGGAAGCAATCAGCCCCAGCATTTT. The full variable domain, in which reference TRBV7-8 and TRBJ1-5 provide the parts outside the CDR3, is GAGVSQSPRYKVAKRGQDVALRCDPISGHVSLFWYQQALGQGPEFLTYFQNEAQLDKSGLPSDRFFAERPEGSVSTLKIQRTQQEDSAVYLCASSPELGRTGGSNQPQHFGDGTRLSIL.

V usage is TRBV25-1 and J usage is TRBJ2-2; a possible D gene is TRBD1 (6 bases). CDR3 size: 16 residues. V lost 4 bases and J 0 bases, leaving 12 bases between the germline ends. The germline V gene has CDR1 MGHDK and CDR2 SYGVNS. The CDR3 sequence: CASSAIQGANTGELFF. As DNA, the CDR3 is TGTGCCAGCAGTGCCATACAGGGTGCGAACACCGGGGAGCTGTTTTTT.